A selection of T cell receptor beta chains follows, all from one sample in a study of control samples from healthy donors and cancer patients. The protocol was immunoSEQ multiplex PCR, while the TCRdb copy is restricted to in-frame clones and leaves out a portion. The data show around 150,000 clones, about 94% seen once. Sequencing input: blood. The receptors here all came from a middle-aged woman in good health. Each CDR3 is given with its conserved first and last residue. Each record gives: D gene, J gene, CDR3 length, V gene, clone size, CDR3 protein, CDR3 DNA. D genes are given only for firm matches. A clone size is listed for some rows: how often the clone was seen (once, few, many), or a class if it is expanded.

d_gene: TRBD1
j_gene: TRBJ2-2
len: 15
v_gene: TRBV6-4
abundance: NA
CDR3aa: CASSADRGGTGELFF
CDR3nt: TGTGCCAGCAGTGCGGACAGGGGCGGCACCGGGGAGCTGTTTTTT

d_gene: NA
j_gene: TRBJ1-1
len: 14
v_gene: TRBV5-6
abundance: NA
CDR3aa: CASSLIVLNTEAFF
CDR3nt: TGTGCCAGCAGCTTGATAGTTTTGAACACTGAAGCTTTCTTT

d_gene: TRBD1
j_gene: TRBJ2-7
len: 15
v_gene: TRBV30
abundance: NA
CDR3aa: CAWSDGTAPSYEQYF
CDR3nt: TGTGCCTGGAGTGATGGGACAGCTCCCTCCTACGAGCAGTACTTC

d_gene: NA
j_gene: TRBJ1-3
len: 17
v_gene: TRBV4-3
abundance: NA
CDR3aa: CASSQVPTGSRGNTIYF
CDR3nt: TGCGCCAGCAGCCAAGTTCCGACGGGATCTAGAGGAAACACCATATATTTT

d_gene: NA
j_gene: TRBJ1-6
len: 15
v_gene: TRBV7-2
abundance: NA
CDR3aa: CASSTLRGNNSPLHF
CDR3nt: TGTGCCAGCAGCACACTCCGGGGCAATAATTCACCCCTCCACTTT

d_gene: TRBD2
j_gene: TRBJ2-5
len: 14
v_gene: TRBV6-1
abundance: NA
CDR3aa: CASSEGLAPETQYF
CDR3nt: TGTGCCAGCAGTGAGGGACTAGCCCCAGAGACCCAGTACTTC

d_gene: NA
j_gene: TRBJ2-2
len: 16
v_gene: TRBV6-6
abundance: NA
CDR3aa: CASSVSTGWDTGELFF
CDR3nt: TGTGCCAGCAGCGTCTCAACGGGATGGGACACCGGGGAGCTGTTTTTT

d_gene: NA
j_gene: TRBJ2-7
len: 16
v_gene: TRBV7-2
abundance: NA
CDR3aa: CASSFSLFSKIYEQYF
CDR3nt: TGTGCCAGCAGTTTCTCCTTGTTCAGTAAAATCTACGAGCAGTACTTC

d_gene: NA
j_gene: TRBJ1-1
len: 13
v_gene: TRBV2
abundance: NA
CDR3aa: CASSIGVGTEAFF
CDR3nt: TGTGCCAGCAGTATAGGGGTAGGAACTGAAGCTTTCTTT

d_gene: TRBD1
j_gene: TRBJ1-1
len: 16
v_gene: TRBV7-9
abundance: NA
CDR3aa: CASSLARGRFGTEAFF
CDR3nt: TGTGCCAGCAGCTTAGCCAGGGGGCGTTTCGGCACTGAAGCTTTCTTT

d_gene: TRBD1
j_gene: TRBJ1-4
len: 19
v_gene: TRBV5-1
abundance: NA
CDR3aa: CASSLLPGQGTATNEKLFF
CDR3nt: TGCGCCAGCAGCCTCCTGCCGGGACAGGGGACTGCAACTAATGAAAAACTGTTTTTT

d_gene: NA
j_gene: TRBJ2-7
len: 13
v_gene: TRBV2
abundance: NA
CDR3aa: CASSDRLSYEQYF
CDR3nt: TGTGCCAGCAGTGATAGACTTTCCTACGAGCAGTACTTC

d_gene: NA
j_gene: TRBJ2-7
len: 15
v_gene: TRBV7-3
abundance: NA
CDR3aa: CASSLTREKAYEQYF
CDR3nt: TGTGCCAGCAGCTTAACGAGGGAAAAGGCCTACGAGCAGTACTTC

d_gene: NA
j_gene: TRBJ1-4
len: 15
v_gene: TRBV9
abundance: NA
CDR3aa: CASSVGSLELEKLFF
CDR3nt: TGTGCCAGCAGCGTAGGTTCCCTAGAACTAGAAAAACTGTTTTTT

d_gene: TRBD1
j_gene: TRBJ2-3
len: 14
v_gene: TRBV5-4
abundance: NA
CDR3aa: CASSLDRGADTQYF
CDR3nt: TGTGCCAGCAGCTTGGACAGGGGAGCAGATACGCAGTATTTT

d_gene: NA
j_gene: TRBJ2-5
len: 15
v_gene: TRBV7-2
abundance: once
CDR3aa: CASSLGAAGLETQYF
CDR3nt: TGTGCCAGCAGCTTAGGTGCAGCAGGGTTGGAGACCCAGTACTTC

d_gene: NA
j_gene: TRBJ1-1
len: 14
v_gene: TRBV6-6
abundance: few
CDR3aa: CAVWAAGMNTEAFF
CDR3nt: TGTGCCGTCTGGGCGGCCGGTATGAACACTGAAGCTTTCTTT

d_gene: NA
j_gene: TRBJ2-1
len: 14
v_gene: TRBV3-1/TRBV3-2
abundance: NA
CDR3aa: CASSQVRGGHEQFF
CDR3nt: TGTGCCAGCAGCCAAGTGAGAGGCGGCCATGAGCAGTTCTTC

d_gene: NA
j_gene: TRBJ2-7
len: 15
v_gene: TRBV6-5
abundance: NA
CDR3aa: CASSPPDGSSYEQYF
CDR3nt: TGTGCCAGCAGTCCCCCTGACGGGAGCTCCTACGAGCAGTACTTC